This TCR beta chain was sequenced in a study of blood T cell repertoires in COVID-19. Study at large: Spain, Italy and the United States supplied samples that represented acute and convalescent COVID-19. PBMCs, B-cell-depleted T cells, or T cells were the source of the cDNA or gDNA that made up the material.

Seattle's cohort entered during active infection and was followed longitudinally. In the authors' workflow: Reference gene primers were amplified, and this amplification served to estimate nucleated cell counts. Only in-frame clones appear in the TCRdb table, and some are missing; sequencing was by immunoSEQ multiplex PCR. D and trimming were read from the DNA, whereas the V and J calls and clone size are those reported in that table. The sample consists of approximately 330,000 clones, 87% of them appearing once. V gave up 4 bases and J gave up 11 bases, with 17 bases separating them. Germline V CDR1 and CDR2: LNHNV, YYDKDF (reference sequence). The CDR3 length is 13 residues.

What was sequenced was peripheral blood. The TCR comes from a man aged 30-40 years with COVID-19, enrolled during active disease. V is TRBV15 and J is TRBJ1-1; a weak D match, TRBD1 (6 bases). CDR3 in DNA: TGTGCCACCAGCACCCAGCTGGGGGCCTTGGCTTTCTTT. Translating gives CATSTQLGALAFF.